This TCR beta chain was identified during a study of T cells after yellow fever vaccination. This clonotype has only a few counts. TCRdb called the 5' RACE reads again in MiXCR, with one record for every CDR3 protein. This table has about 130,000 distinct CDR3 sequences, 8.9% appearing once. The input for sequencing was CD8+ T cells sorted from PBMCs, taken on the day of the yellow fever booster vaccination. This receptor was obtained from a man between 18 and 35 years old who received the YFV17D yellow fever vaccine.

This CDR3 reads CASSSTTAETQYF. The CDR3 bases are TGTGCCAGCAGTTCAACGACCGCAGAGACCCAGTACTTC. V is TRBV6-5 and J is TRBJ2-5; D gene ambiguous. This CDR3 spans 13 amino acids. V gave up 4 bases and J gave up 4 bases, with 10 bases separating them. Germline CDR1 MNHEY, CDR2 SVGAGI.